The T cell receptor beta chain under discussion was sequenced for a study of identifying expanded T cells in peripheral blood. Trimming left V 0 bases short and J 7 bases short, with 10 bases between. Germline CDR1 is MNHNS and CDR2 is SASEGT. This CDR3 has 14 residues. Sequenced by immunoSEQ multiplex PCR; TCRdb stores in-frame clones only, minus some. The sample includes over 75,000 clones, approximately 88% of them seen just once. The sample comprised blood. V usage is TRBV6-1 and J usage is TRBJ1-5; D is uncertain. This clonotype originated in a person aged 18 to 75 in good health. For the CDR3, the DNA is TGTGCCAGCAGTGAAGCGTGGGTGGGGCAGCCCCAGCATTTT. Its translation is CASSEAWVGQPQHF.